This is a list of T cell receptor beta chains from one sample in a study of cytomegalovirus exposure and HLA in healthy donors. TCRdb's table, derived via immunoSEQ multiplex PCR, lists solely in-frame clones and lacks some. The sample has approximately 150,000 clones, approximately 80% seen once; the top ten hold approximately 7%. Sequencing was carried out using PBMCs. These TCRs come from a woman between 35 and 50 years old in good health and CMV-seropositive. CDR3s include the opening cysteine and the closing phenylalanine or tryptophan. Each record gives: J gene, D gene, V gene, CDR3 protein, CDR3 DNA. The D gene is left open where the match is weak.

>TRBJ1-6|.|TRBV27
CASSLGGNSPLHF
TGTGCCAGCAGTTTAGGGGGGAATTCACCCCTCCACTTT
>TRBJ2-2|.|TRBV12-5
CASGLVQPNTGELFF
TGTGCTAGTGGTTTGGTACAACCGAACACCGGGGAGCTGTTTTTT
>TRBJ1-1|.|TRBV19
CASSIEGGGSWTEAFF
TGTGCCAGTAGTATAGAGGGGGGAGGGAGTTGGACTGAAGCTTTCTTT
>TRBJ2-3|TRBD2|TRBV6-5
CASRTSGGTQYF
TGTGCCAGTCGGACTAGCGGGGGTACGCAGTATTTT
>TRBJ2-2|.|TRBV5-1
CASSLGQSNTGELFF
TGCGCCAGCAGCTTGGGACAGAGTAACACCGGGGAGCTGTTTTTT
>TRBJ1-1|TRBD1|TRBV10-3
CAISESLGGSGTEAFF
TGTGCCATCAGTGAAAGTCTAGGGGGCTCCGGCACTGAAGCTTTCTTT
>TRBJ1-3|.|TRBV25-1
CASSPGGTGNTIYF
TGTGCCAGCAGTCCGGGGGGAACGGGAAACACCATATATTTT
>TRBJ2-7|.|TRBV29-1
CSVVETTTYEQYF
TGCAGCGTTGTGGAGACGACCACCTACGAGCAGTACTTC
>TRBJ2-7|TRBD1|TRBV6-1
CASRERGGQGTYEQYF
TGTGCCAGCAGGGAAAGGGGGGGACAGGGGACCTACGAGCAGTACTTC
>TRBJ2-1|TRBD2|TRBV11-2
CASSNQGLAGVLEQFF
TGTGCCAGCAGCAACCAGGGACTAGCGGGGGTTCTTGAGCAGTTCTTC
>TRBJ2-1|TRBD2|TRBV7-8
CASSLGGGAGNEQFF
TGTGCCAGCAGCTTAGGCGGGGGGGCCGGCAATGAGCAGTTCTTC
>TRBJ2-5|.|TRBV7-9
CASSLIKRGSETQYF
TGTGCCAGCAGCTTAATCAAAAGGGGGTCGGAGACCCAGTACTTC
>TRBJ2-1|.|TRBV5-6
CASSPIGGRSYNEQFF
TGTGCCAGCAGCCCCATTGGGGGCCGCTCCTACAATGAGCAGTTCTTC
>TRBJ1-4|TRBD1|TRBV6-6
CASRRTGGNEKLFF
TGTGCCAGCAGAAGGACAGGGGGCAATGAAAAACTGTTTTTT
>TRBJ2-3|TRBD2|TRBV6-6
CASTSTSGGTDTQYF
TGTGCCAGCACGTCGACTAGCGGGGGCACAGATACGCAGTATTTT
>TRBJ1-2|.|TRBV9
CASSVASRYGYTF
TGTGCCAGCAGCGTAGCTAGCAGATATGGCTACACCTTC